The source of this TCR beta chain is a study of blood T cell repertoires in COVID-19. Study-wide background: Spain, Italy and the United States supplied samples that represented acute and convalescent COVID-19. PBMCs, B-cell-depleted T cells, or T cells provided the cDNA or gDNA that made up the material.

Original processing methods: Cell counts per sample came from amplifying reference gene primers. Assay: immunoSEQ multiplex PCR; the TCRdb copy retains only in-frame clones and omits some. Clone size and V and J calls were adopted from that table, with D and trimming inferred from the DNA. The table records around 140,000 clones, around 90% of them present only once. This CDR3 comprises 14 residues. The trim removed 4 bases at V and 5 bases at J, leaving 4 bases unmatched. Germline V gene lookup returns CDR1 SGHRS and CDR2 YFSETQ. Sequencing was performed on peripheral blood. V and J are TRBV5-1 and TRBJ2-1, with 9 bases aligning to TRBD2. This TCR came from a man in his 70s with acute or convalescent COVID-19. The CDR3 region is CASSGSGGNNEQFF. The CDR3 bases are TGCGCCAGCAGCGGTAGCGGGGGAAACAATGAGCAGTTCTTC.